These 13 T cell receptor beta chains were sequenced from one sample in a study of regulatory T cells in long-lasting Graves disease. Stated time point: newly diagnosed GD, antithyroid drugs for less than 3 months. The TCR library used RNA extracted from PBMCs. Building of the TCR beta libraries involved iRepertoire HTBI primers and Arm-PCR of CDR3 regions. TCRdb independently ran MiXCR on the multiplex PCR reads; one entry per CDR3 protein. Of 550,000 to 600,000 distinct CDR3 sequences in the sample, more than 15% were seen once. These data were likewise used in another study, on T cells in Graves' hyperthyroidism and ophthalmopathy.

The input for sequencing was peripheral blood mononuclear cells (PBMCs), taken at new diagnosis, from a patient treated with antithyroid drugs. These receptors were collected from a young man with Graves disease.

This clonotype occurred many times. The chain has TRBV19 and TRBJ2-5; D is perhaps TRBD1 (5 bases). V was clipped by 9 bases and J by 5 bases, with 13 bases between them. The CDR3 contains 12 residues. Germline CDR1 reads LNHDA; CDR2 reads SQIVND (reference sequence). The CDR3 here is CASRQSGETQYF. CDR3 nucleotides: TGTGCCAGCCGGCAGTCAGGGGAGACCCAGTACTTC.

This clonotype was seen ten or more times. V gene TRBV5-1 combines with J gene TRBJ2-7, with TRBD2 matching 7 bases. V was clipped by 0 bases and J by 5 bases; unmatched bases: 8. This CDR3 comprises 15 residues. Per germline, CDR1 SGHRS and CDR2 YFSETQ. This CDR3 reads CASSLDLAGEDEQYF. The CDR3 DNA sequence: TGCGCCAGCAGCTTGGATCTCGCGGGAGAGGACGAGCAGTACTTC.

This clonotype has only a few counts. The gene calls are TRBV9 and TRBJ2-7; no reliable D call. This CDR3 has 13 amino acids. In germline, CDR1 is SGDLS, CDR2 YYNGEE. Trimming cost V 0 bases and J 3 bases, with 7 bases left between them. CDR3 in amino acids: CASSVDPRYEQYF. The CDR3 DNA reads TGTGCCAGCAGCGTAGACCCGCGCTACGAGCAGTACTTC.

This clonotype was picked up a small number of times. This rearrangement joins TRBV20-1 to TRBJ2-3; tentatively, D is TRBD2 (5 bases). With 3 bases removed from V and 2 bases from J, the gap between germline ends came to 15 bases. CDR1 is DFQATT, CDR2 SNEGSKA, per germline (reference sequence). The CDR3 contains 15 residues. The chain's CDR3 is CSASGSAGPTDTQYF. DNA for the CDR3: TGCAGTGCTAGTGGGTCGGCGGGCCCCACAGATACGCAGTATTTT.

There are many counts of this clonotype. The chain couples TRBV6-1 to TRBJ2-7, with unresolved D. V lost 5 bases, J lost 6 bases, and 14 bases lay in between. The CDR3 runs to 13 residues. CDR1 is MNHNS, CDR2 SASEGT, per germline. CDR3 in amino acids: CASSPLGYVEQYF. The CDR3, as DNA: TGTGCCAGCAGTCCCCTCGGGTACGTCGAGCAGTACTTC.

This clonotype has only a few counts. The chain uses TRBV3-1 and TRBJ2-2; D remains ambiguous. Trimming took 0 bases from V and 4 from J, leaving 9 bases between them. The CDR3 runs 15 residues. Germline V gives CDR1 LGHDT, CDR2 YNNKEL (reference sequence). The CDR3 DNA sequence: TGTGCCAGCAGCCAAGAGTACCGGGTCACCGGGGAGCTGTTTTTT. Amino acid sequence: CASSQEYRVTGELFF.

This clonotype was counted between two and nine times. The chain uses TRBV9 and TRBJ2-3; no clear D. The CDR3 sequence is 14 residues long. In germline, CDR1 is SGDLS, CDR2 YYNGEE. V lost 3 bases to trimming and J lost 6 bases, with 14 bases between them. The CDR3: CASSGTAVWDTQYF. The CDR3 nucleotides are TGTGCCAGCAGCGGGACCGCTGTATGGGATACGCAGTATTTT.

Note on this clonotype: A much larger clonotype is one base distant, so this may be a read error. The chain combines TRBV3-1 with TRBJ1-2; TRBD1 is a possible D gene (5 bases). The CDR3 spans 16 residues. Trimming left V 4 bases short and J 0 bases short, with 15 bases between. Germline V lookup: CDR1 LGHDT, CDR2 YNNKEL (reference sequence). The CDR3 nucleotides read TGTGCCAGCAGCCGAGATTGGGGCAGTCCTAACTATGGCTACACCTTC. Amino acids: CASSRDWGSPNYGYTF.

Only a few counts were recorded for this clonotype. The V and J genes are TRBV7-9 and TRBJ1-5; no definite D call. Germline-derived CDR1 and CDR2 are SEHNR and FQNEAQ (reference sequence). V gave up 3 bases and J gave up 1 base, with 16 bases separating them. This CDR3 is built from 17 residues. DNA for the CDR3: TGTGCCAGCAGCTTTGCTGGGAAGCAGAGCAGCAATCAGCCCCAGCATTTT. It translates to CASSFAGKQSSNQPQHF.

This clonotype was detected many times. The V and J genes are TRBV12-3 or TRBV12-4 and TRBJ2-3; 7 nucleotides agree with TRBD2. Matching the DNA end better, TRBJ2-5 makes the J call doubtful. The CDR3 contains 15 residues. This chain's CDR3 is CASRAGVPPGRTQYF. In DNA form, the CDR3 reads TGTGCCAGCAGGGCGGGGGTACCCCCCGGGCGGACCCAGTACTTC.

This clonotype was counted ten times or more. The CDR3 DNA reads as TGCAGTGCTAGCGGGAGCGTCCACAATGAGCAGTTCTTC. This sequence encodes CSASGSVHNEQFF. The chain carries TRBV20-1 and TRBJ2-1, with D tentatively TRBD2 (6 bases). Germline-derived CDR1 and CDR2 are DFQATT and SNEGSKA (reference sequence). The CDR3 has 13 amino acids. Trimming took 3 bases from V and 5 from J, leaving 11 bases between them.

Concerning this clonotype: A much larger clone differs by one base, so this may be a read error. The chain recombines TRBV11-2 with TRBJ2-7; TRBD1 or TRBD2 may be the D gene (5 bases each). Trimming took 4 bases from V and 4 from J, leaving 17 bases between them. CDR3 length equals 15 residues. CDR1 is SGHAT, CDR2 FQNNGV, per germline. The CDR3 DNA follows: TGTGCCAGCAGCTCACAGTCCGGGGCTAGGTACGAGCAGTACTTC. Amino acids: CASSSQSGARYEQYF.

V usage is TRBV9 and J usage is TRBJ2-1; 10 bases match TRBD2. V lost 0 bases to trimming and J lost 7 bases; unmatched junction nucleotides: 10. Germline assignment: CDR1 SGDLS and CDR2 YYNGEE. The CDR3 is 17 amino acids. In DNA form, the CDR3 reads TGTGCCAGCAGCGTAGAGGGAGCGGGAGGGCCTGAGAATGAGCAGTTCTTC. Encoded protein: CASSVEGAGGPENEQFF.